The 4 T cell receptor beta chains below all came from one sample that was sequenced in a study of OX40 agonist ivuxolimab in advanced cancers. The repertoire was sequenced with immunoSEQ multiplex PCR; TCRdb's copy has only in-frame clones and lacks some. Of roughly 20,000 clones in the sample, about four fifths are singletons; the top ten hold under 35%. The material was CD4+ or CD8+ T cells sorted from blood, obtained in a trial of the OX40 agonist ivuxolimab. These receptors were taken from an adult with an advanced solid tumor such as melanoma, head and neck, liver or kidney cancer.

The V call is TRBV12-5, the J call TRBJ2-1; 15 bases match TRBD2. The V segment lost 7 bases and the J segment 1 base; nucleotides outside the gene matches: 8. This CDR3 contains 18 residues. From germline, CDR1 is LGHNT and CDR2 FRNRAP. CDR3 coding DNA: TGTGCTAGTGCCCAACGGACTAGCGGGAGGGGGTCCTACAATGAGCAGTTCTTC. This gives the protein CASAQRTSGRGSYNEQFF.

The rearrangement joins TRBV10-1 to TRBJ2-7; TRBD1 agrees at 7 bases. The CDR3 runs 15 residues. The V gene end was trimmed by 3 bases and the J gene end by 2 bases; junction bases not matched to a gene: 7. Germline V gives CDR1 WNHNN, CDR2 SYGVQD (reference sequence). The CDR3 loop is CASSDQGVDTYEQYF. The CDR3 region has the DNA TGCGCCAGCAGTGATCAGGGGGTCGATACCTACGAGCAGTACTTC.

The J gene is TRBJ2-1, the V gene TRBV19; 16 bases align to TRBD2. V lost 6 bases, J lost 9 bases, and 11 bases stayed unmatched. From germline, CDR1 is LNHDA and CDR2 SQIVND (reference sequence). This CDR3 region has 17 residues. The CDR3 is CASRGWTGTSGRVEQFF. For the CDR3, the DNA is TGTGCCAGTAGAGGGTGGACCGGGACTAGCGGGAGGGTTGAGCAGTTCTTC.

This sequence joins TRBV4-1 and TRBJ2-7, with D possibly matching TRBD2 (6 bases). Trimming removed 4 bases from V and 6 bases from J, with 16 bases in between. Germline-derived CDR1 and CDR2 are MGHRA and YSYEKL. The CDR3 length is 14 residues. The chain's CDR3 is CASSLTEGSSEQYF. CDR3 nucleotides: TGCGCCAGCAGCCTCACGGAGGGGTCCAGCGAGCAGTACTTC.